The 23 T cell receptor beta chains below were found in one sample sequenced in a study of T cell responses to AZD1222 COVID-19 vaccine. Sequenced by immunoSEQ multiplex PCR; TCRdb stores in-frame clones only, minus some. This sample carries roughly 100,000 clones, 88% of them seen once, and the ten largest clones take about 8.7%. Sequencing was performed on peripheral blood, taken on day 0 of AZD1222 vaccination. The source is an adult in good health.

The CDR3 DNA follows: TGCGCCAGCAGCCAAGGGTCGGGGAGCAATCAGCCCCAGCATTTT. This translates into CASSQGSGSNQPQHF. The V gene is TRBV4-1, the J gene TRBJ1-5; D remains unclear. The CDR3 is 15 residues long. Germline CDR1 MGHRA, CDR2 YSYEKL. Trimming removed 1 base from V and 1 base from J, with 8 bases in between.

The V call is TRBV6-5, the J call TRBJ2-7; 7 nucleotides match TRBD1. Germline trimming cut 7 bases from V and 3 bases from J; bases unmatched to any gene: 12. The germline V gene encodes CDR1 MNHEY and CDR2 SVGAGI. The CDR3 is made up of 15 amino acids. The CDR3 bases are TGTGCCAGCATTCCGAACAGGGGCATGAACTACGAGCAGTACTTC. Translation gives CASIPNRGMNYEQYF.

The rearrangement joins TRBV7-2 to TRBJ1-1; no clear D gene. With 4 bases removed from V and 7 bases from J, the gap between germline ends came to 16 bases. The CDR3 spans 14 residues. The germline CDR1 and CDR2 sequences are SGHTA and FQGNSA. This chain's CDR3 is CASSSGILRSEAFF. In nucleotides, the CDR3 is TGTGCCAGCAGCTCCGGTATCTTACGGAGTGAAGCTTTCTTT.

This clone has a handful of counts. The CDR3 protein is CASGELAGVPGEQYF. The CDR3 nucleotides are TGTGCCAGCGGAGAACTAGCGGGGGTTCCCGGGGAGCAGTACTTC. The chain is built from TRBV28 and TRBJ2-7, with TRBD2 matching 11 bases. Germline CDR1 and CDR2: MDHEN and SYDVKM. The CDR3 covers 15 residues. V was clipped by 8 bases and J by 7 bases; unmatched bases: 13.

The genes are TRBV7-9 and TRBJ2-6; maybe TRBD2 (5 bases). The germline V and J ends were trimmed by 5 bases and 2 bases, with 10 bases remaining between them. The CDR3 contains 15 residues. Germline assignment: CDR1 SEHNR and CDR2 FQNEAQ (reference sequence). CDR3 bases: TGTGCCAGCAGCAGCCGGGAAACTGGGGCCAACGTCCTGACTTTC. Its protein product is CASSSRETGANVLTF.

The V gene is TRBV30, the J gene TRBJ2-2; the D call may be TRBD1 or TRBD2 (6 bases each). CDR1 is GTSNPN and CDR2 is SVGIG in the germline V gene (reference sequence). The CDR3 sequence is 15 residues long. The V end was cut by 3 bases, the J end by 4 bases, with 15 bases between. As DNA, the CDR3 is TGTGCCTGGAGCATCCAGGGGAGGAGCACCGGGGAGCTGTTTTTT. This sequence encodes CAWSIQGRSTGELFF.

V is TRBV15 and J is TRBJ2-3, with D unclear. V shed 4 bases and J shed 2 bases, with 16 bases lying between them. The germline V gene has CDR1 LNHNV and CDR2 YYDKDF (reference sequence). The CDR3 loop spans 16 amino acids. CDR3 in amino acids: CATSKGQGRLTDTQYF. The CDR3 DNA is TGTGCCACCAGCAAGGGCCAAGGCCGACTCACAGATACGCAGTATTTT.

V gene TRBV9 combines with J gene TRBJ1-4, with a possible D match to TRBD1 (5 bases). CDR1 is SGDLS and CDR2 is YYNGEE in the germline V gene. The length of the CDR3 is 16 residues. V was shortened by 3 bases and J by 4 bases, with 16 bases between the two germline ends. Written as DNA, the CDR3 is TGTGCCAGCAGCGCTGGGGCCGGCCGGAATAATGAAAAACTGTTTTTT. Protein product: CASSAGAGRNNEKLFF.

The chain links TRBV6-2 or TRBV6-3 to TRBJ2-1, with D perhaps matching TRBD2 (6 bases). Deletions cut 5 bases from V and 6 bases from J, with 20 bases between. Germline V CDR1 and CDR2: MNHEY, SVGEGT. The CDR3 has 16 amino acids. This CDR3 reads CASSDRPCWGVNEQFF. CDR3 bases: TGTGCCAGCAGTGACCGGCCGTGCTGGGGGGTCAATGAGCAGTTCTTC.

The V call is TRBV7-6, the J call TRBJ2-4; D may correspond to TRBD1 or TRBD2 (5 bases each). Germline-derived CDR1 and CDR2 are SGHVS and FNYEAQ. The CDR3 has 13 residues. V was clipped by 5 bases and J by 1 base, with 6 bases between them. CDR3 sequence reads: CASSRDAKNIQYF. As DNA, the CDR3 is TGTGCCAGCAGCCGGGACGCCAAAAACATTCAGTACTTC.

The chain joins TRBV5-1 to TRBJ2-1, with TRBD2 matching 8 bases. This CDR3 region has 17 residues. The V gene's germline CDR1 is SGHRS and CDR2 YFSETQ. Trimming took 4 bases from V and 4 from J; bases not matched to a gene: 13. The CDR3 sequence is CASSQFSGRGAYNEQFF. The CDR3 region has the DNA TGCGCCAGCAGCCAGTTCTCAGGGCGGGGGGCGTACAATGAGCAGTTCTTC.

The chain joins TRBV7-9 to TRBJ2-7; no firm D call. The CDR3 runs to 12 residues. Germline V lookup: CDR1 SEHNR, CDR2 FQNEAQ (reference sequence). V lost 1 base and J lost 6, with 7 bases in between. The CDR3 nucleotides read TGTGCCAGCAGCTTAGGTGTCCGCGAGCAGTACTTC. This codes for CASSLGVREQYF.

CDR3 amino acids: CASSRGQGAVNEQFF. Written as DNA, the CDR3 is TGTGCCAGCAGCCGCGGACAGGGGGCCGTGAATGAGCAGTTCTTC. The rearrangement uses TRBV3-1 (or the pseudogene TRBV3-2) and TRBJ2-1; TRBD1 aligns across 11 bases. Germline CDR1 is LGHDT and CDR2 is YNNKEL (reference sequence). V lost 4 bases and J lost 7; bases outside the gene matches: 6. This CDR3 region has 15 residues.

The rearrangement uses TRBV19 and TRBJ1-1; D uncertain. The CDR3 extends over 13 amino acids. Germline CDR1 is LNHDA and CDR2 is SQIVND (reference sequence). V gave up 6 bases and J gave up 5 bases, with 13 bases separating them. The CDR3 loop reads CASRSPGETEAFF. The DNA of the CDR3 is TGTGCCAGTAGATCTCCCGGGGAAACTGAAGCTTTCTTT.

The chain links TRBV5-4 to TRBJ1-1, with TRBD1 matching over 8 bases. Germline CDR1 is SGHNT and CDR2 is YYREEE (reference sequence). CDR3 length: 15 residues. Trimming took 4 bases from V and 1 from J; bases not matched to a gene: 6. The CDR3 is CASSLRDRRNTEAFF. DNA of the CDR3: TGTGCCAGCAGCCTTAGGGACAGGCGGAACACTGAAGCTTTCTTT.

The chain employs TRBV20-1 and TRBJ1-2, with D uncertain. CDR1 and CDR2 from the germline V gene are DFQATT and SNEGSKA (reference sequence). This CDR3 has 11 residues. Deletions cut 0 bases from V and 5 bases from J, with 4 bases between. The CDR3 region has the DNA TGCAGTGCTAGAGACTTGTATGGCTACACCTTC. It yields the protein CSARDLYGYTF.

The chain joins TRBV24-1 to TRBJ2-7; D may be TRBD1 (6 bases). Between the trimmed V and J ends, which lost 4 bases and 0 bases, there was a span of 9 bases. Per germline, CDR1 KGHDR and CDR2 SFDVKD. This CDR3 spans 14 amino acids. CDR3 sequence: CATSEGTYSYEQYF. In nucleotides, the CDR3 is TGTGCCACCAGTGAAGGGACATACTCCTACGAGCAGTACTTC.

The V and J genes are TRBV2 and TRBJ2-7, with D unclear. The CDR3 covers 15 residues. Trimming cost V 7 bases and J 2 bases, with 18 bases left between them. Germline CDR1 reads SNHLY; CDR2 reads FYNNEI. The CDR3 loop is CASTTPEAGTYEQYF. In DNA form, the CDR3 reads TGTGCCAGCACTACCCCCGAGGCAGGAACCTACGAGCAGTACTTC. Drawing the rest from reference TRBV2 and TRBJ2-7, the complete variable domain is EPEVTQTPSHQVTQMGQEVILRCVPISNHLYFYWYRQILGQKVEFLVSFYNNEISEKSEIFDDQFSVERPDGSNFTLKIRSTKLEDSAMYFCASTTPEAGTYEQYFGPGTRLTVT.

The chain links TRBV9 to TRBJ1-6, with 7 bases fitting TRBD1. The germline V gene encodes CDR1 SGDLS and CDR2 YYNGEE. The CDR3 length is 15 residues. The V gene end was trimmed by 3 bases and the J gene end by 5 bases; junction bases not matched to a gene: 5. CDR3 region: CASSGFGTDNSPLHF. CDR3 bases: TGTGCCAGCAGCGGATTCGGGACAGATAATTCACCCCTCCACTTT.

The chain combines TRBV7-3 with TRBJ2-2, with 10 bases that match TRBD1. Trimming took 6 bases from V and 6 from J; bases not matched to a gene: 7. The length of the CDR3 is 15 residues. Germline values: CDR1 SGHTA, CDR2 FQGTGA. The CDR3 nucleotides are TGTGCCAGCAGGTCGACAGGGGGCGCATCCGGGGAGCTGTTTTTT. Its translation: CASRSTGGASGELFF.

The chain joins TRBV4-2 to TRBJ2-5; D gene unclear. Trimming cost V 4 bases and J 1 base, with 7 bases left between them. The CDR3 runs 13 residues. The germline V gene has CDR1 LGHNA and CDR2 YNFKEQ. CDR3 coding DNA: TGTGCCAGCAGCCCTGAGACCCAAGAGACCCAGTACTTC. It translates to CASSPETQETQYF.

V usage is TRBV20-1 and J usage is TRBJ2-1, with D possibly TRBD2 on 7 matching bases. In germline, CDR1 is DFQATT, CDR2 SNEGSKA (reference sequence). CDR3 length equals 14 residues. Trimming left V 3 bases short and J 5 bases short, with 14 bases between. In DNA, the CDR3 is TGCAGTGCTAGTCTAGGGGGGGCCCACAATGAGCAGTTCTTC. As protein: CSASLGGAHNEQFF.

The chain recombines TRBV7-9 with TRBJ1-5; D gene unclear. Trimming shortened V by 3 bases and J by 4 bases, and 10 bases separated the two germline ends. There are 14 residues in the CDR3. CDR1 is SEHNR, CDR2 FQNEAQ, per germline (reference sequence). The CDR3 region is CASSLPDLNQPQHF. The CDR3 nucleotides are TGTGCCAGCAGCTTGCCCGACCTGAATCAGCCCCAGCATTTT.